What follows are 19 T cell receptor beta chains derived from one specimen sequenced in a study of T cells in Graves' hyperthyroidism and ophthalmopathy. The source material, RNA transcripts, was used to amplify TCR beta CDR3 regions. During a first-round RT-PCR of the TCR CDR3, the HTBI primer set was used. A single record per CDR3 protein comes from TCRdb applying MiXCR to the multiplex PCR reads. This sample has 600,000 or so distinct CDR3 sequences, with roughly 17% found just once. The material sequenced was blood. Receptors were obtained from a woman in her twenties or thirties with Graves' hyperthyroidism.

This clonotype was found many times. This chain connects TRBV24-1 to TRBJ2-1; D call uncertain. V lost 2 bases to trimming and J lost 0 bases, with 10 bases between them. The CDR3 runs 16 residues. The germline V gene encodes CDR1 KGHDR and CDR2 SFDVKD. For the CDR3, the DNA is TGTGCCACCAGTGATTCCCGGACGAGCTCCTACAATGAGCAGTTCTTC. Its translation: CATSDSRTSSYNEQFF.

This clonotype has just a few counts. The rearrangement uses TRBV28 and TRBJ2-4; 10 bases are shared with TRBD1. The CDR3 contains 19 residues. The germline V gene encodes CDR1 MDHEN and CDR2 SYDVKM. Trimming removed 4 bases from V and 0 bases from J; junction bases left unmatched: 12. In nucleotides, the CDR3 is TGTGCCAGCAGTTCCTTAGGGGACAGGGGCTTCGGAGCCAAAAACATTCAGTACTTC. Translation: CASSSLGDRGFGAKNIQYF.

The sample holds a few counts of this clonotype. The rearrangement uses TRBV2 and TRBJ2-6; tentatively, D is TRBD1 (6 bases). The length of the CDR3 is 17 residues. V shed 8 bases and J shed 2 bases, with 19 bases lying between them. Germline V gene lookup returns CDR1 SNHLY and CDR2 FYNNEI. The CDR3 DNA is TGTGCCAGCGAGTTGCAGGGGCCACTAACTGGGGCCAACGTCCTGACTTTC. This codes for CASELQGPLTGANVLTF. The whole variable domain, remainder taken from reference TRBV2 and TRBJ2-6, is EPEVTQTPSHQVTQMGQEVILRCVPISNHLYFYWYRQILGQKVEFLVSFYNNEISEKSEIFDDQFSVERPDGSNFTLKIRSTKLEDSAMYFCASELQGPLTGANVLTFGAGSRLTVL.

The table lists this clonotype with many counts. The chain joins TRBV15 to TRBJ2-3; D might be TRBD1 (6 bases). CDR3 length: 16 amino acids. Between the trimmed V and J ends, which lost 1 base and 4 bases, there was a span of 15 bases. The germline CDR1 and CDR2 sequences are LNHNV and YYDKDF (reference sequence). The CDR3 spells CATSRGGGSSADTQYF. The DNA of the CDR3 is TGTGCCACCAGCAGAGGAGGGGGAAGTAGCGCAGATACGCAGTATTTT. The entire variable domain, with the rest obtained from reference TRBV15 and TRBJ2-3, is as follows: DAMVIQNPRYQVTQFGKPVTLSCSQTLNHNVMYWYQQKSSQAPKLLFHYYDKDFNNEADTPDNFQSRRPNTSFCFLDIRSPGLGDTAMYLCATSRGGGSSADTQYFGPGTRLTVL.

This clonotype was counted between two and nine times. One junction end does not reproduce the germline sequence, and a read error may be involved. The chain employs TRBV6-2 or TRBV6-3 and TRBJ1-1, with D unresolved. Germline CDR1 and CDR2: MNHEY and SVGEGT. CDR3 length: 12 amino acids. Written as DNA, the CDR3 is TGTGCCAGCAGTTCTCGGAACATTGAAGCTTTCTTT. The encoded protein is CASSSRNIEAFF.

The CDR3 sequence is CSVVGQGYGYTF. The CDR3 region has the DNA TGCAGCGTTGTTGGTCAGGGCTATGGCTACACCTTC. The chain recombines TRBV29-1 with TRBJ1-2; D possibly corresponds to TRBD1 (5 bases). This CDR3 is 12 amino acids long. Germline V gene sequence: CDR1 SQVTM, CDR2 ANQGSEA. Trimming shortened V by 4 bases and J by 4 bases, and 10 bases separated the two germline ends.

This clonotype was recorded at least ten times. The chain is built from TRBV27 and TRBJ1-2, with D tentatively TRBD1 (5 bases). The CDR3 is 12 residues long. Germline loops: CDR1 MNHEY, CDR2 SMNVEV (reference sequence). Trimming cost V 7 bases and J 8 bases, with 14 bases left between them. The CDR3 is CASTNPGLGYTF. In DNA form, the CDR3 reads TGTGCCAGCACCAATCCAGGGTTAGGCTACACCTTC.

V is TRBV7-9 and J is TRBJ2-7; TRBD1 or TRBD2 may be the D gene (5 bases each). Germline loops: CDR1 SEHNR, CDR2 FQNEAQ (reference sequence). This CDR3 region has 14 residues. Trimming stripped 5 bases from V and 3 bases from J, with 14 bases between. This CDR3 is CASSPVGTVYEQYF. The CDR3 region has the DNA TGTGCCAGCAGCCCCGTCGGGACCGTCTACGAGCAGTACTTC. The full variable domain, in which reference TRBV7-9 and TRBJ2-7 provide the parts outside the CDR3, is DTGVSQNPRHKITKRGQNVTFRCDPISEHNRLYWYRQTLGQGPEFLTYFQNEAQLEKSRLLSDRFSAERPKGSFSTLEIQRTEQGDSAMYLCASSPVGTVYEQYFGPGTRLTVT.

V usage is TRBV11-3 and J usage is TRBJ2-2, with TRBD2 matching 15 bases. Germline CDR1 is SGHNT and CDR2 is YENEEA. This CDR3 region has 20 residues. Trimming took 6 bases from V and 7 from J; bases not matched to a gene: 18. The chain's CDR3 is CASSSSLGLAGGPEGGELFF. In DNA form, the CDR3 reads TGTGCCAGCAGTTCATCATTGGGACTAGCGGGAGGCCCGGAGGGCGGGGAGCTGTTTTTT.

This clonotype was detected many times. The chain couples TRBV3-1 to TRBJ1-2; TRBD1 is a possible D gene (5 bases). Germline V gene data show CDR1 as LGHDT and CDR2 as YNNKEL (reference sequence). This CDR3 spans 13 amino acids. The ends were cut back, 4 bases at V and 9 bases at J, with 15 bases in the middle. CDR3 sequence (DNA): TGTGCCAGCAGCCTAAGGGGCAGCGAGAGCTACACCTTC. It encodes CASSLRGSESYTF. Drawing the rest from reference TRBV3-1 and TRBJ1-2, the complete variable domain is DTAVSQTPKYLVTQMGNDKSIKCEQNLGHDTMYWYKQDSKKFLKIMFSYNNKELIINETVPNRFSPKSPDKAHLNLHINSLELGDSAVYFCASSLRGSESYTFGSGTRLTVV.

This clonotype was recorded at least ten times. The V gene is TRBV10-3, the J gene TRBJ2-7, with TRBD1 matching 9 bases. The germline CDR1 and CDR2 sequences are ENHRY and SYGVKD. The length of the CDR3 is 13 residues. J was trimmed by 1 base and V by 6 bases; bases with no gene match: 1. CDR3 sequence: CAISGTGSYEQYF. The CDR3 DNA follows: TGTGCCATCAGCGGGACAGGGTCCTACGAGCAGTACTTC.

The chain has TRBV28 and TRBJ2-2; tentatively, D is TRBD1 (6 bases). Trimming removed 1 base at V and 2 bases at J, with 11 bases between. This CDR3 has 16 residues. Germline V gene lookup returns CDR1 MDHEN and CDR2 SYDVKM. The CDR3 nucleotides are TGTGCCAGCAGTTTATTCAGGGGAAGAAACACCGGGGAGCTGTTTTTT. This codes for CASSLFRGRNTGELFF.

In this sample, this clonotype turned up a few times. The CDR3 nucleotides are TGTGCCAGCAGCGTAACTAGGACAGGGAACGGCTACACCTTC. This codes for CASSVTRTGNGYTF. V gene TRBV9 combines with J gene TRBJ1-2, with 8 bases lining up with TRBD1. Germline V CDR1 and CDR2: SGDLS, YYNGEE. There are 14 residues in the CDR3. V gave up 1 base and J gave up 8 bases; unmatched junction bases: 7.

This clonotype was seen a handful of times. The CDR3 DNA reads TGTGCCAGCAGTGAAGTCGGGGAGGTGGGGGCTTTCTTT. Encoded protein: CASSEVGEVGAFF. J is TRBJ1-1 and V is TRBV2, with D uncertain. V dropped 1 base and J dropped 11 bases, with 14 bases sitting between them. CDR3 length: 13 residues. From germline, CDR1 is SNHLY and CDR2 FYNNEI.

In its sample, this clonotype was seen a few times. The chain has TRBV20-1 and TRBJ1-5, with D unclear. Germline lookup yields CDR1 DFQATT and CDR2 SNEGSKA (reference sequence). Trimming removed 7 bases from V and 6 bases from J, with 4 bases in between. The CDR3 sequence is 9 residues long. The CDR3 reads CSVRQPQHF. Written as DNA, the CDR3 is TGCAGTGTTCGTCAGCCCCAGCATTTT.

This clonotype turned up a few times. The CDR3 DNA is TGTGCCAGCAGTTTATTGTGGGGTCCCAATCAGCCCCAGCATTTT. It specifies CASSLLWGPNQPQHF. The J gene is TRBJ1-5, the V gene TRBV28, with D uncertain. The germline V gene encodes CDR1 MDHEN and CDR2 SYDVKM. The length of the CDR3 is 15 residues. The V end lost 1 base, the J end lost 3 bases, and 10 bases lay between the germline ends.

This clonotype was recorded at least ten times. The rearrangement links TRBV28 to TRBJ1-1; D unclear. The CDR3 is 14 amino acids. V shed 5 bases and J shed 3 bases, with 13 bases lying between them. CDR1 is MDHEN and CDR2 is SYDVKM in the germline V gene. The CDR3 sequence is CASSGPRRDTEAFF. CDR3 sequence (DNA): TGTGCCAGCAGTGGTCCCCGGCGGGACACTGAAGCTTTCTTT.

The V gene is TRBV11-1, the J gene TRBJ2-7, with D perhaps TRBD1 (6 bases). The CDR3 has 14 amino acids. CDR1 is SGHAT and CDR2 is FQDESV in the germline V gene (reference sequence). Trimming cost V 3 bases and J 6 bases, with 15 bases left between them. This CDR3 reads CASSFEQGLSEQYF. The CDR3 bases are TGTGCCAGCAGCTTCGAACAGGGTCTAAGCGAGCAGTACTTC.

A few counts support this clonotype. V is TRBV5-1 and J is TRBJ1-2; 9 positions agree with TRBD1. CDR1 is SGHRS, CDR2 YFSETQ, per germline. The CDR3 spans 15 residues. V gave up 4 bases and J gave up 4 bases; unmatched junction bases: 8. The CDR3 protein is CASSPRTGEGYGYTF. CDR3 sequence (DNA): TGCGCCAGCAGCCCAAGGACAGGGGAAGGCTATGGCTACACCTTC.